This entry is about one T cell receptor beta chain. The data belong to a study of cytomegalovirus exposure and HLA in healthy donors. Germline-derived CDR1 and CDR2 are MNHEY and SMNVEV (reference sequence). This CDR3 comprises 17 residues. With 4 bases clipped from V and 2 bases from J, the junction kept 8 bases outside the gene matches. PCR was performed using 60 Vbeta and 13 Jbeta primers. Produced via immunoSEQ multiplex PCR; TCRdb's table is partial and in-frame only. The sample has fewer than 250,000 clones, around 87% seen once. The specimen was PBMCs. V and J are TRBV27 and TRBJ2-3, with 11 bases aligning to TRBD2. This clonotype was sampled from a young man in good health and CMV-seronegative. The CDR3 DNA sequence: TGTGCCAGCAGTTCAGCCGGGACTAGCGGTTACACAGATACGCAGTATTTT. Translated: CASSSAGTSGYTDTQYF.